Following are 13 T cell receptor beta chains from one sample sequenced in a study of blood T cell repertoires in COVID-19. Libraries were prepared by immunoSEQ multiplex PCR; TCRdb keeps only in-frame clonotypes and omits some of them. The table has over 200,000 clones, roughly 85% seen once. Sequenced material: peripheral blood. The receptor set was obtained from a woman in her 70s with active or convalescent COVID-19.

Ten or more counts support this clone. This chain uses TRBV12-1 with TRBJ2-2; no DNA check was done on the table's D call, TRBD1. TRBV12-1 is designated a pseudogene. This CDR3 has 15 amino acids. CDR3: CASSSPGQPTGELFF. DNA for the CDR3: TGTGCCAGCAGCAGCCCCGGACAGCCCACCGGGGAGCTGTTTTTT.

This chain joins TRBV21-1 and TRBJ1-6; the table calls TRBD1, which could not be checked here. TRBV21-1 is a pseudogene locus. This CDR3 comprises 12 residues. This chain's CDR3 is CAGYRGPSPLHF. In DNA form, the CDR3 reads TGTGCCGGATACAGGGGGCCATCACCCCTCCACTTT.

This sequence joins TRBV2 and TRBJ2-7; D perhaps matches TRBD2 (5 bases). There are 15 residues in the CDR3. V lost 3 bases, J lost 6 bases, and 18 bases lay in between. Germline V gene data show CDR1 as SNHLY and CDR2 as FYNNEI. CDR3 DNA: TGTGCCAGCAGTGACCTAGTCTCACCGGGGAGCGAGCAGTACTTC. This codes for CASSDLVSPGSEQYF.

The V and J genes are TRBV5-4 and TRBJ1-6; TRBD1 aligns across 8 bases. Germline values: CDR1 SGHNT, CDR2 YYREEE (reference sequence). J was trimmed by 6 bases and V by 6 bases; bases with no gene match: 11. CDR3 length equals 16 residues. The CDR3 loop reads CASTTGQGRSNSPLHF. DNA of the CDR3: TGTGCCAGCACCACCGGACAGGGACGGTCTAATTCACCCCTCCACTTT. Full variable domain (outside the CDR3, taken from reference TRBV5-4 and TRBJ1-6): ETGVTQSPTHLIKTRGQQVTLRCSSQSGHNTVSWYQQALGQGPQFIFQYYREEENGRGNFPPRFSGLQFPNYSSELNVNALELDDSALYLCASTTGQGRSNSPLHFGNGTRLTVT.

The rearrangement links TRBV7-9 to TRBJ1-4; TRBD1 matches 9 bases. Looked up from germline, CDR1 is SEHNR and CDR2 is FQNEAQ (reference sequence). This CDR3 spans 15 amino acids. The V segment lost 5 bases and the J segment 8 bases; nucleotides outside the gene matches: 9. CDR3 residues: CASSTGTGRREKLFF. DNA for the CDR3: TGTGCCAGCAGCACAGGGACAGGGCGGCGGGAAAAACTGTTTTTT.

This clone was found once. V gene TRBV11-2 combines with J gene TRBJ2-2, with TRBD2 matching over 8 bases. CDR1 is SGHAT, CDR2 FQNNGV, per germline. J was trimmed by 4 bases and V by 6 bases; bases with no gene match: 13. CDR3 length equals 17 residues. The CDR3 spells CASRKYSGIRSTGELFF. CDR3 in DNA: TGTGCCAGCAGGAAATATAGCGGGATAAGGAGCACCGGGGAGCTGTTTTTT.

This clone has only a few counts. This CDR3 is CASSFLRDNEQFF. Written as DNA, the CDR3 is TGTGCCAGCAGCTTCTTAAGAGACAATGAGCAGTTCTTC. The chain recombines TRBV7-2 with TRBJ2-1; no definite D call. Trimming cost V 3 bases and J 5 bases, with 8 bases left between them. Germline assignment: CDR1 SGHTA and CDR2 FQGNSA. The CDR3 covers 13 residues.

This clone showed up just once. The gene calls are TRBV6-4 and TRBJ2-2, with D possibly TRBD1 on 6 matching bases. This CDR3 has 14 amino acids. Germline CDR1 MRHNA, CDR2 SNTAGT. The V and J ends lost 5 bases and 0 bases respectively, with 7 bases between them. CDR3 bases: TGTGCCAGCAGTAGACAGGCGAACACCGGGGAGCTGTTTTTT. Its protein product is CASSRQANTGELFF.

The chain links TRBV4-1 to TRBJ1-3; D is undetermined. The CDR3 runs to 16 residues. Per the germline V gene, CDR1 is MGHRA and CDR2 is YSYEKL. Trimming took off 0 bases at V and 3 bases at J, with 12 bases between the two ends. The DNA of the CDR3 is TGCGCCAGCAGCCAAGATCTACCGGGAGGTGGAAACACCATATATTTT. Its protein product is CASSQDLPGGGNTIYF.

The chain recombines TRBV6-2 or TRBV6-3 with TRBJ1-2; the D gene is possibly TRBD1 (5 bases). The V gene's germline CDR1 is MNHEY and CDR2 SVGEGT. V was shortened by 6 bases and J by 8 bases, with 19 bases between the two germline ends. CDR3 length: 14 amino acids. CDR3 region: CASSLRVRSEGYTF. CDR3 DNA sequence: TGTGCCAGCAGCCTCAGGGTTCGGAGTGAGGGCTACACCTTC.

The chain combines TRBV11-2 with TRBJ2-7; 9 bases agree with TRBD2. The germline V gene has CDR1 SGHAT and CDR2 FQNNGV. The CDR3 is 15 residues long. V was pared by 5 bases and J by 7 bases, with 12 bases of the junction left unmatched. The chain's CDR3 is CASSPLFATSGEQYF. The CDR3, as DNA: TGTGCCAGCAGCCCCTTATTTGCTACTAGCGGGGAGCAGTACTTC.

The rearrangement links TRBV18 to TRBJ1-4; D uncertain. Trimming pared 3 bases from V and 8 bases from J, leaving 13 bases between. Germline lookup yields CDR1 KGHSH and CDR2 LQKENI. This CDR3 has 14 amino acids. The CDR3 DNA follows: TGTGCCAGCTCACCGAGGCGGGCGGAGGAAAAACTGTTTTTT. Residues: CASSPRRAEEKLFF.

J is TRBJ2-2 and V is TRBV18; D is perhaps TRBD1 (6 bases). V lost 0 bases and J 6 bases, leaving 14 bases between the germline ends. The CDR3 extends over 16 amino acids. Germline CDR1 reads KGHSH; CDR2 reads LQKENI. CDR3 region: CASSPPLQGGSGELFF. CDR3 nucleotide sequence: TGTGCCAGCTCACCACCTCTTCAAGGGGGATCCGGGGAGCTGTTTTTT.